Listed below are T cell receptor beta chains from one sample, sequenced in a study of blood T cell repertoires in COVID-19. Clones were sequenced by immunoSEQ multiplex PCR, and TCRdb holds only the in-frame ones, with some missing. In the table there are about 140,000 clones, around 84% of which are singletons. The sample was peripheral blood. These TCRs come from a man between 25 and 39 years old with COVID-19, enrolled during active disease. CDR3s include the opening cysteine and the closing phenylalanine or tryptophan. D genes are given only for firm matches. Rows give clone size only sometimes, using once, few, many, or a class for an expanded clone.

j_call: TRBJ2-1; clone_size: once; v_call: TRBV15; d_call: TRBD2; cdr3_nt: TGTGCCACCAGCCCTGGGACTAGCGGGAGTATAGATGAGCAGTTCTTC; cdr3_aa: CATSPGTSGSIDEQFF
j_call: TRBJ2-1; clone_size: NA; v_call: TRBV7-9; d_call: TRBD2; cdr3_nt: TGTGCCAGCAGCTTACCGGGACTAGCGGAATACAATGAGCAGTTCTTC; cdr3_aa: CASSLPGLAEYNEQFF
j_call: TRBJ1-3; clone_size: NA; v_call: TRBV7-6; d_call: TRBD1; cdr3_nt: TGTGCCAGCAGCTTAGGGGGGACAGGGGGTGGAAACACCATATATTTT; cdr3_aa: CASSLGGTGGGNTIYF
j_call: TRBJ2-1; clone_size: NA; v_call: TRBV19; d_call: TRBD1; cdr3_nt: TGTGCCAGTAGCTCAGGGGACAGCTTGAGGGGCAATGAGCAGTTCTTC; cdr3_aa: CASSSGDSLRGNEQFF
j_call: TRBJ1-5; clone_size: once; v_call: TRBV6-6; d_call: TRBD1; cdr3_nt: TGTGCCAGCAGCTGGACAGGGGCGGAGCAGCCCCAGCATTTT; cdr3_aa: CASSWTGAEQPQHF
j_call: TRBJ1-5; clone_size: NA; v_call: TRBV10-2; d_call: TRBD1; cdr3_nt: TGCGCCAGCAGTCGACAGGGAACGGAGCAGCCCCAGCATTTT; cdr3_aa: CASSRQGTEQPQHF
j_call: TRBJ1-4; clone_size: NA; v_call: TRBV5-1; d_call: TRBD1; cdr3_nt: TGCGCCAGCAGTCCAGGGGGCGCGGATGAAAAACTGTTTTTT; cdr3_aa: CASSPGGADEKLFF
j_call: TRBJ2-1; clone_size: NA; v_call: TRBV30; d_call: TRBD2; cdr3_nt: TGTGCCTGGAAATCTAGCGGGACCGCCGGTGAGCAGTTCTTC; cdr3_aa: CAWKSSGTAGEQFF
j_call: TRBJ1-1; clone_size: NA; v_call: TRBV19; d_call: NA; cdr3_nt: TGTGCCAGTAGCATCACCATCACAGGGACCAACACTGAAGCTTTCTTT; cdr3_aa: CASSITITGTNTEAFF
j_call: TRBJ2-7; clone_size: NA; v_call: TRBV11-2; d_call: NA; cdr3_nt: TGTGCCAGCAGCTTAGCAGGCCGAGTGCGTGCCTACGAGCAGTACTTC; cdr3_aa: CASSLAGRVRAYEQYF
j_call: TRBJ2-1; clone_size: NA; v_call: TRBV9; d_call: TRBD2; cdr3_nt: TGTGCCAGCAGATCGGGGACTAGGGACAATGAGCAGTTCTTC; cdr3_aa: CASRSGTRDNEQFF
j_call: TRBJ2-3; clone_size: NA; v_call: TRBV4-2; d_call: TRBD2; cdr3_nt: TGTGCCAGCAGCCCGGGACTAGCGGGAGTAGGGGCAGATACGCAGTATTTT; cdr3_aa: CASSPGLAGVGADTQYF
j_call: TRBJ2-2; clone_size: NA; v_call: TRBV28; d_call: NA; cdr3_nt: TGTGCCAGCAGGTGGGGAGGAAACACCGGGGAGCTGTTTTTT; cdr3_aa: CASRWGGNTGELFF
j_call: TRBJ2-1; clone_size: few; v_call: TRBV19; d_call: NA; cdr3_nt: TGTGCCAGTAGTATTTCTCGGTCGAATGAGCAGTTCTTC; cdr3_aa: CASSISRSNEQFF
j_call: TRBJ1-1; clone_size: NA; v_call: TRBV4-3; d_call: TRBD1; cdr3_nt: TGCGCCAGCAGCCAAGAACAGGGGATAACTTTCTTT; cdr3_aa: CASSQEQGITFF
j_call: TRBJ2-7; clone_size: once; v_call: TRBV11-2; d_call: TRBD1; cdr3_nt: TGTGCCAGCAGATCAATCCGGGACAGCTCCTACGAGCAGTACTTC; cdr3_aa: CASRSIRDSSYEQYF
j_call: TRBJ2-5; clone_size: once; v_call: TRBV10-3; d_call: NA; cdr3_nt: TGTGCCATCAGCTCCGGACAATCCCACCAAGAGACCCAGTACTTC; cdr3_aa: CAISSGQSHQETQYF